The following is a T cell receptor (beta chain) sequence with its context. It has no known antigen specificity. There are no base qualities to consult, and no much larger clone falls within one base. This entry is derived from a study of PD-L1 blockade in urothelial cancer (dated by TCRdb to 2016 to 2017). Looking at the study overall: Therapy was started in the mid-2010s for all patients, and atezolizumab 1,200 mg was administered intravenously every 3 weeks. About 90% of the 29 patients were identified as males with urothelial cancer of bladder origin, and a prior smoking history was reported by 18 of 29 patients. An ECOG performance status of 0 or 1 was recorded for the patients, and 0 to 3 prior chemotherapy regimens had been received by the patients. Blood samples were analyzed at 3 weeks after treatment start (second dose) and at 6 weeks after treatment start. A median of about 150,000 T cells and tens of thousands of unique TCRs was obtained from blood samples, and a median clonality of roughly 0.074 was observed. An exploratory multi-omic analysis was conducted of the somatic, immune and clinical correlates of response to PD-L1 blockade with atezolizumab in urothelial cancer. TCR sequencing covered pretreatment tumor samples and matched, serially collected peripheral blood taken before and after atezolizumab treatment. Durable clinical benefit was defined as progression-free survival longer than 6 months, and TCR features were also tested against progression-free and overall survival. In the same patients, whole exome sequencing and RNA sequencing of pretreatment tumors were performed in addition to TCR sequencing. Durable clinical benefit was achieved by nine patients but not by the remaining 20. Under 30 patients had pretreatment blood TCR-seq, about 25 had at least one posttreatment blood collection, and about 25 had tumor TCR-seq.

Results and caveats for the whole study, not just this receptor: Small sample size (n ≈ 28) and many exploratory analyses mean the results are intended to be hypothesis-generating. Improved progression-free and overall survival was found to be associated with pretreatment peripheral blood TCR clonality below the median. Among patients with durable benefit, tumor-associated TCR clones showed greater expansion in peripheral blood 3 weeks after treatment started (n = 22, p = 0.022).

This sample's time point label indicates: pretreatment peripheral blood. The cohort included 29 patients with locally advanced or metastatic urothelial carcinoma who were treated at Memorial Sloan Kettering on a trial protocol. Peripheral blood mononuclear cells were collected pretreatment and during treatment, at between 1 and 8 total time points per patient. The Qiagen DNeasy Blood extraction kit was used to purify genomic DNA from total PBMCs and from tumor samples. Collected pretreatment and during treatment, PBMCs were isolated and stored as previously described. To estimate absolute template abundance from read counts, synthetic TCR analog templates were spiked into each PCR. The immunoSEQ assay used bias-controlled V and J gene primers to amplify TCRbeta CDR3 regions from genomic DNA. Rearranged TCRbeta segments were sequenced at approximately 20X coverage. Under the source paper's analysis protocol: Clustering was used to correct sequencing errors, and CDR3s were annotated against IMGT to assign V, D and J genes. Downstream analyses used only productive TCRbeta rearrangements and left out out-of-frame or stop-codon sequences. Clonality was computed as one minus Shannon entropy normalized by the log of the number of unique productive sequences. Clones differing between time points or between blood and tumor were identified using Fisher's exact test with Benjamini-Hochberg correction, with an adjusted p below 0.01 applied as the threshold. Held by TCRdb, this immuneACCESS table contains in-frame sequences only and omits some clones. Under half of the omission traces to an unresolved V gene where checked; the cause of the rest is unknown. That table gives V, J and clone size, and the DNA gave D and trimming. Present in this sample are some 20,000 clones, over 75% of which were seen just once. Approximately 11% of the sample is in the top ten clones.

V is cut by 2 bases and J by 6 bases, and the space between the germline ends is 10 bases. CDR1 and CDR2 were assigned from the germline V gene as KGHSH and LQKENI. From the cysteine through the phenylalanine, the CDR3 covers 13 amino acids. The CDR3 DNA has 39 bases and is translated from base 1. The V and J genes are TRBV18 and TRBJ1-2; TRBD1 is a possible D gene, resting on 6 matching bases. The specimen was PBMCs, collected around atezolizumab (anti-PD-L1) treatment. This receptor was obtained from a man between 65 and 85 years old with urothelial cancer. CDR3 loop: CASSPDGTNGYTF. The nucleotide sequence reads as follows: TGTGCCAGCTCACCAGATGGGACAAATGGCTACACCTTC.